Sequencing of this TCR beta chain was carried out in a study of blood T cell repertoires in COVID-19. Across the whole study: Sites in the United States, Italy and Spain provided acute and convalescent COVID-19 samples. The cDNA or gDNA used as material had been derived from T cells, B-cell-depleted T cells, or PBMCs.

Authors' methods: It was from reference gene primer amplification that nucleated cell counts were estimated. Here immunoSEQ multiplex PCR was the method, and the copy in TCRdb shows in-frame clones only, minus some. V, J and clone size derive from that table, while D and trimming were established from the DNA sequence. The sample contains approximately 250,000 clones, around 88% of which appear only once. The CDR3 is made up of 13 amino acids. CDR1 MNHNY and CDR2 SVGAGI come from the germline V gene (reference sequence). V gave up 3 bases and J gave up 3 bases, with 5 bases separating them. Sample: peripheral blood. This TCR was recovered from a man aged 25-45 years with active or convalescent COVID-19. The chain carries TRBV6-6 and TRBJ2-2; D is unresolved. In nucleotides, the CDR3 is TGTGCCAGCAGTTATGTCGACACCGGGGAGCTGTTTTTT. It yields the protein CASSYVDTGELFF.